This TCR beta chain was recorded in a study of CD4 T cell repertoires in COVID-19. The study's findings and limits: Sharing of several most expanded SARS-CoV-2-reactive clonotypes across memory subsets suggested intraclonal diversification. Some SARS-CoV-2 clonotypes, between about 6.5 and 25%, recurred in SARS-CoV and/or HKU1 cultures.

These memory T cells were uncultured and sequenced directly after ex vivo isolation. About this clone: Its cognate antigen is unknown.

Profiled with immunoSEQ multiplex PCR; TCRdb holds only in-frame clones, not every one. The table lists fewer than 25,000 clones, around 86% of them singletons. CDR3 length: 15 residues. The V gene lost 2 bases and the J gene lost 2 bases, with 10 bases spanning the gap. The germline gives CDR1 WNHNN, CDR2 SYGVQD (reference sequence). The chain recombines TRBV10-1 with TRBJ2-1, with a tentative D call TRBD2 (6 bases). The starting material was central memory CD4+ T cells from blood, obtained before the COVID-19 pandemic. The receptor was derived from a human donor who had COVID-19. The CDR3 region has the DNA TGCGCCAGCAGTGAGAGGGGACTCCCCTACAATGAGCAGTTCTTC. It yields the protein CASSERGLPYNEQFF.